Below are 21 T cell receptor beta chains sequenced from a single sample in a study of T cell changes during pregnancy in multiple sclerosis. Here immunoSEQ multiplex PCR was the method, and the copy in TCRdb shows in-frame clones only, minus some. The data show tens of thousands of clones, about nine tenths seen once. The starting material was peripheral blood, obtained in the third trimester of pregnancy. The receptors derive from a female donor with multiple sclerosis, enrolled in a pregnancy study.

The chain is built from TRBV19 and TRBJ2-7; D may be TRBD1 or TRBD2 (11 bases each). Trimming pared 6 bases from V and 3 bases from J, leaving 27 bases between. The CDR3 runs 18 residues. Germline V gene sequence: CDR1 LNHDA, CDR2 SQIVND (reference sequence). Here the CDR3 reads CASSAGTGGTSGYYEQYF. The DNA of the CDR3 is TGTGCCAGTAGCGCCGGGACAGGGGGGACTAGCGGATACTACGAGCAGTACTTC.

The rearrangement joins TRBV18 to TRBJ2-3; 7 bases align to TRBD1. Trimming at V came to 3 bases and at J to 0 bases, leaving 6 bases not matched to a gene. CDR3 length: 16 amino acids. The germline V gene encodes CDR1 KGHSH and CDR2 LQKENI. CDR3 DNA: TGTGCCAGCTCACCGGCAGACAGGGCGAGCACAGATACGCAGTATTTT. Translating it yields CASSPADRASTDTQYF.

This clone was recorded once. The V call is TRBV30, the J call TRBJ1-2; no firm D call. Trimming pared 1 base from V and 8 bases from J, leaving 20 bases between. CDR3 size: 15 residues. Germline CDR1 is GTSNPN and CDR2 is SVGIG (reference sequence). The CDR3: CAWSALRHPRSGYTF. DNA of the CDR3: TGTGCCTGGAGTGCTCTGAGGCACCCCCGGTCGGGCTACACCTTC.

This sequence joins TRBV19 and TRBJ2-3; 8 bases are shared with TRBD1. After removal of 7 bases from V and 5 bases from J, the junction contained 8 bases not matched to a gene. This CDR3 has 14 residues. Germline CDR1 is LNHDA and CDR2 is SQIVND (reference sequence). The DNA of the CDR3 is TGTGCCAGTAACATCAGGGGGCATGAAGATACGCAGTATTTT. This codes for CASNIRGHEDTQYF. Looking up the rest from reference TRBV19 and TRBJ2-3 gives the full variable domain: DGGITQSPKYLFRKEGQNVTLSCEQNLNHDAMYWYRQDPGQGLRLIYYSQIVNDFQKGDIAEGYSVSREKKESFPLTVTSAQKNPTAFYLCASNIRGHEDTQYFGPGTRLTVL.

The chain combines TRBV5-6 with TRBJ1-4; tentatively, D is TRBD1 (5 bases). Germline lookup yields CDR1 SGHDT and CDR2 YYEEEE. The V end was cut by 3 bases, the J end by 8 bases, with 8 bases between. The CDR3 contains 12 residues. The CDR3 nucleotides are TGTGCCAGCAGCTCAGGGCCCGAAAAACTGTTTTTT. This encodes CASSSGPEKLFF.

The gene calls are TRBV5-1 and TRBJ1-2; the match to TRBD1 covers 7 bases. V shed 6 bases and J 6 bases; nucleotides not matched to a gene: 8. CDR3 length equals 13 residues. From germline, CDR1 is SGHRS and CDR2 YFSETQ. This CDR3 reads CASNPGQDNGYTF. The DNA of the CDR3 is TGCGCCAGCAATCCAGGACAGGACAATGGCTACACCTTC.

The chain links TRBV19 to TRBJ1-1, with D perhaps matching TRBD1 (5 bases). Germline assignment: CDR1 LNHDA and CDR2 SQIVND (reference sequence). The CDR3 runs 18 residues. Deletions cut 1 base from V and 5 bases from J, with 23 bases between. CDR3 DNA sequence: TGTGCCAGTAGTATAGGAATCCAGGGAAATTTAATTTGGACTGAAGCTTTCTTT. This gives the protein CASSIGIQGNLIWTEAFF.

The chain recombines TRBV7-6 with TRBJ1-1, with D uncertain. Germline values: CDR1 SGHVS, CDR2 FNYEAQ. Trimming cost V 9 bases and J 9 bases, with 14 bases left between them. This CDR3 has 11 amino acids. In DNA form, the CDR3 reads TGTGCCAGTGGCACAGAATTGCAAGCTTTCTTT. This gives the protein CASGTELQAFF.

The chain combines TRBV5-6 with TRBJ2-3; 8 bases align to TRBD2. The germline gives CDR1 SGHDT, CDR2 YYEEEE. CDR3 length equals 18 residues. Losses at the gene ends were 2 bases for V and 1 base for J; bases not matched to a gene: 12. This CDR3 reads CASSFTPFTSGGTDTQYF. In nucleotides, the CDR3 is TGTGCCAGCAGCTTCACCCCGTTTACTAGCGGAGGCACAGATACGCAGTATTTT.

CDR3: CASSYSSFAAYEQYF. The CDR3 bases are TGTGCCAGCAGTTACTCTTCTTTTGCAGCCTACGAGCAGTACTTC. This chain links TRBV6-6 with TRBJ2-7; D unclear. V gave up 0 bases and J gave up 2 bases, with 11 bases separating them. The CDR3 covers 15 residues. Germline V gene sequence: CDR1 MNHNY, CDR2 SVGAGI (reference sequence).

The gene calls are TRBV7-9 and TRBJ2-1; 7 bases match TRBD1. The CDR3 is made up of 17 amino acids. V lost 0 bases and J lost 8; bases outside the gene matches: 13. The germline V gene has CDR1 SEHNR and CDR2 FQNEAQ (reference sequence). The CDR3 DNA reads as TGTGCCAGCAGCTTAGCATTGACTCCCCAAGGGGGCGATGAGCAGTTCTTC. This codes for CASSLALTPQGGDEQFF.

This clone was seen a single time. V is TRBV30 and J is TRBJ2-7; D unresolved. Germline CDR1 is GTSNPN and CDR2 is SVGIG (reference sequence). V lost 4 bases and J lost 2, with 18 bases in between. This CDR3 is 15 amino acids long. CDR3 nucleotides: TGTGCCTGGATGACCCCCATCGACTCTCCCTACGAGCAGTACTTC. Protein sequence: CAWMTPIDSPYEQYF.

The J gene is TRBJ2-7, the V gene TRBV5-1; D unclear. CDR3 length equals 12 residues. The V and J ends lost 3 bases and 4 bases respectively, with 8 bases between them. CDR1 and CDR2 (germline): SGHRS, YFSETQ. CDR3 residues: CASSSNGYEQYF. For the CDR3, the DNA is TGCGCCAGCAGCTCCAACGGGTACGAGCAGTACTTC.

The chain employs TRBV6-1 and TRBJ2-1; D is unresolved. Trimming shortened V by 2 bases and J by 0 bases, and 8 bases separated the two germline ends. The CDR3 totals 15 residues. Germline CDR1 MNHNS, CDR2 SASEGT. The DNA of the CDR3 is TGTGCCAGCAGTGAATTCGGTGGCTCCTACAATGAGCAGTTCTTC. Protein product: CASSEFGGSYNEQFF.

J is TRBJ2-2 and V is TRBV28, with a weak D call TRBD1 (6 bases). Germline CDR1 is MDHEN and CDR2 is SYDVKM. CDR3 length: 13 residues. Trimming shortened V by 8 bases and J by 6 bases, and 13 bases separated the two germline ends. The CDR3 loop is CASQGPSAGELFF. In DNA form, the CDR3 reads TGTGCCAGCCAGGGGCCGAGCGCCGGGGAGCTGTTTTTT.

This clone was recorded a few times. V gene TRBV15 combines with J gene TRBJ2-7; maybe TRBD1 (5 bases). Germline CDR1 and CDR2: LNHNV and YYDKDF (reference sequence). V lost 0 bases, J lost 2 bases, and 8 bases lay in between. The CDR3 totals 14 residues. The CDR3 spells CATSRDLRAYEQYF. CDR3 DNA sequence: TGTGCCACCAGCAGAGATCTCAGGGCCTACGAGCAGTACTTC.

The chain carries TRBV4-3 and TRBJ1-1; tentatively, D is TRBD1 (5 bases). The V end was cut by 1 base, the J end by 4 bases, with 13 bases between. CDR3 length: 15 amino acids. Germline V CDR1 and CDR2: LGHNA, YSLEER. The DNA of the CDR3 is TGCGCCAGCAGCCAAGTCGCGGGGGTGGGCACTGAAGCTTTCTTT. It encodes CASSQVAGVGTEAFF.

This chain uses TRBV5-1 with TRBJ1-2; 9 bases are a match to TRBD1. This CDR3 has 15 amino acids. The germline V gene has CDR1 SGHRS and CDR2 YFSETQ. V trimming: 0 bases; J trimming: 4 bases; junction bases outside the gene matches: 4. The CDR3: CASSLAQGAPYGYTF. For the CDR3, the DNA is TGCGCCAGCAGCTTGGCACAGGGGGCCCCCTATGGCTACACCTTC.

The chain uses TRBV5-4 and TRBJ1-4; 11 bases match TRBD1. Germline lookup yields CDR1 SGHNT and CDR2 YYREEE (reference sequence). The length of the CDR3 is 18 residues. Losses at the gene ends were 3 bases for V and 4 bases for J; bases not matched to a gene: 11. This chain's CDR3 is CASSWTGGPQGVNEKLFF. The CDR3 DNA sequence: TGTGCCAGCAGCTGGACAGGGGGCCCTCAAGGCGTTAATGAAAAACTGTTTTTT.

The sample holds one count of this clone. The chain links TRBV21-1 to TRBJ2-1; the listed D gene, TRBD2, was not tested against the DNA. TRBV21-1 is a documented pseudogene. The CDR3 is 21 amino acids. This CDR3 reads CASSKASGTSGYLSSYNEQFF. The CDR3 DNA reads TGTGCCAGCAGCAAAGCCTCCGGGACTAGCGGTTACCTGAGCTCCTACAATGAGCAGTTCTTC.

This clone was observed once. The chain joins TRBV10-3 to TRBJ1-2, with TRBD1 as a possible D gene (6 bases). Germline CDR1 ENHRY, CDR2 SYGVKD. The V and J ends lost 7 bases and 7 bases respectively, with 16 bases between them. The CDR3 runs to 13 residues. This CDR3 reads CAINPDRACGYTF. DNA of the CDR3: TGTGCCATCAACCCGGACAGAGCCTGTGGCTACACCTTC.